A single sample gave rise to the 25 T cell receptor beta chains below, sequenced in a study of blood T cells in healthy people across ages. A sample-barcoded 5' primer and a J-beta primer mix were used in a second PCR of roughly 7 to 11 cycles. TCRdb ran MiXCR on the 5' RACE reads and lists one entry per CDR3 protein. The sample has about 1.8 million distinct CDR3 sequences; around half are singletons. Input material: blood. The source is a middle-aged woman in good health.

The V and J genes are TRBV20-1 and TRBJ2-1, with D perhaps given as TRBD1 or TRBD2 (5 bases each). CDR1 is DFQATT, CDR2 SNEGSKA, per germline (reference sequence). V was pared by 2 bases and J by 1 base, with 9 bases between. The CDR3 covers 14 residues. The CDR3 reads CSARNRTSYNEQFF. The CDR3 coding sequence is TGCAGTGCTAGAAACAGGACTTCCTACAATGAGCAGTTCTTC.

The chain couples TRBV24-1 to TRBJ2-3, with D possibly being TRBD2 (5 bases). This CDR3 spans 16 amino acids. Between the trimmed V and J ends, which lost 4 bases and 2 bases, there was a span of 15 bases. CDR1 and CDR2 (germline): KGHDR, SFDVKD. The CDR3 protein is CATSETGSSPTDTQYF. CDR3 coding DNA: TGTGCCACCAGTGAGACGGGATCCTCCCCCACAGATACGCAGTATTTT.

The genes are TRBV9 and TRBJ2-1, with D maybe TRBD1 (6 bases). Germline CDR1 is SGDLS and CDR2 is YYNGEE. This CDR3 has 14 amino acids. Trimming shortened V by 0 bases and J by 7 bases, and 11 bases separated the two germline ends. The CDR3 region is CASSVGTGWNEQFF. For the CDR3, the DNA is TGTGCCAGCAGCGTAGGAACAGGGTGGAATGAGCAGTTCTTC. Filled out from reference TRBV9 and TRBJ2-1, the complete variable domain reads DSGVTQTPKHLITATGQRVTLRCSPRSGDLSVYWYQQSLDQGLQFLIQYYNGEERAKGNILERFSAQQFPDLHSELNLSSLELGDSALYFCASSVGTGWNEQFFGPGTRLTVL.

This clonotype has just a few counts. The chain combines TRBV7-9 with TRBJ1-2; D unresolved. This CDR3 is built from 14 residues. Trimming took 5 bases from V and 5 from J, leaving 15 bases between them. Germline loops: CDR1 SEHNR, CDR2 FQNEAQ (reference sequence). The CDR3 protein is CASSLDGTSYGYTF. CDR3 coding DNA: TGTGCCAGCAGCCTAGACGGAACCTCTTATGGCTACACCTTC.

This clonotype has a handful of counts. V gene TRBV7-2 combines with J gene TRBJ2-7; TRBD2 agrees at 13 bases. The CDR3 runs to 17 residues. Germline CDR1 reads SGHTA; CDR2 reads FQGNSA. V was pared by 0 bases and J by 2 bases, with 4 bases of the junction left unmatched. The CDR3 DNA sequence: TGTGCCAGCAGCTTAGCGCCGGGACTAGCGGGGACCTACGAGCAGTACTTC. Amino acids: CASSLAPGLAGTYEQYF.

The CDR3: CASSLFGTVANYGYTF. The DNA of the CDR3 is TGTGCCAGCAGTTTATTCGGGACAGTAGCTAACTATGGCTACACCTTC. The chain is built from TRBV28 and TRBJ1-2; 7 nucleotides align to TRBD1. The CDR3 extends over 16 amino acids. CDR1 and CDR2 (germline): MDHEN, SYDVKM. After removal of 1 base from V and 0 bases from J, the junction contained 5 bases not matched to a gene.

The chain couples TRBV12-3 or TRBV12-4 to TRBJ2-1, with TRBD1 identical over 12 bases. This CDR3 spans 18 amino acids. Trimming cost V 6 bases and J 9 bases; bases outside gene matches: 18. The CDR3: CASSPRDRGLLSPIEQFF. CDR3 in DNA: TGTGCCAGCAGCCCCAGGGACAGGGGGCTACTGTCCCCAATTGAGCAGTTCTTC.

The chain recombines TRBV20-1 with TRBJ1-2; no definite D call. The V gene's germline CDR1 is DFQATT and CDR2 SNEGSKA (reference sequence). The V and J ends lost 6 bases and 4 bases respectively, with 9 bases between them. The CDR3 sequence is 11 residues long. The DNA for the CDR3 is TGCAGTGCGTTCAACGCCTATGGCTACACCTTC. It encodes CSAFNAYGYTF.

This clonotype appeared a few times. The chain uses TRBV29-1 and TRBJ2-3; 7 nucleotides line up with TRBD1. The CDR3 is 13 residues long. With 4 bases clipped from V and 2 bases from J, the junction kept 3 bases outside the gene matches. Germline CDR1 and CDR2: SQVTM and ANQGSEA. The DNA for the CDR3 is TGCAGCGTTGTCAGGGGGAACACAGATACGCAGTATTTT. It encodes CSVVRGNTDTQYF.

This clonotype occurred once. The chain uses TRBV11-2 and TRBJ1-1; D not certain. Germline V CDR1 and CDR2: SGHAT, FQNNGV. The CDR3 sequence is 13 residues long. The germline V and J ends were trimmed by 0 bases and 10 bases, with 12 bases remaining between them. CDR3 in DNA: TGTGCCAGCAGCTTAGAGGGCAGAACGGCAGCTTTCTTT. Amino acid sequence: CASSLEGRTAAFF.

The rearrangement uses TRBV20-1 and TRBJ2-6; tentatively, D is TRBD1 (6 bases). V was cut by 0 bases and J by 1 base, with 16 bases left in between. The CDR3 has 18 amino acids. Per germline, CDR1 DFQATT and CDR2 SNEGSKA (reference sequence). This chain's CDR3 is CSARDHGRGASGANVLTF. CDR3 DNA: TGCAGTGCTAGAGATCACGGCAGGGGTGCTTCTGGGGCCAACGTCCTGACTTTC.

This clonotype has at least ten counts. The chain recombines TRBV29-1 with TRBJ2-3; possibly TRBD1 for D (6 bases). CDR3 length: 12 amino acids. From germline, CDR1 is SQVTM and CDR2 ANQGSEA. The V and J ends lost 7 bases and 2 bases respectively, with 10 bases between them. The CDR3 region has the DNA TGCAGCGGACAGGAGACCACAGATACGCAGTATTTT. Protein product: CSGQETTDTQYF.

This clonotype was observed at least ten times. At one boundary the junction diverges from the germline segment, which might be a read error. V and J are TRBV5-1 and TRBJ2-5; the D gene is possibly TRBD1 (5 bases). Germline V lookup: CDR1 SGHRS, CDR2 YFSETQ. The CDR3 runs to 14 residues. The chain's CDR3 is CASSLDPGQETQYF. CDR3 DNA: TGTGCCAGCAGCTTAGATCCAGGGCAAGAGACCCAGTACTTC.

V is TRBV7-2 and J is TRBJ1-2; D not certain. In germline, CDR1 is SGHTA, CDR2 FQGNSA. The length of the CDR3 is 15 residues. V gave up 2 bases and J gave up 0 bases, with 10 bases separating them. CDR3 region: CASSLTVSANYGYTF. The CDR3 region has the DNA TGTGCCAGCAGCTTAACAGTATCAGCTAACTATGGCTACACCTTC.

The gene calls are TRBV10-3 and TRBJ2-3; possibly TRBD2 for D (5 bases). The CDR3 extends over 15 amino acids. From germline, CDR1 is ENHRY and CDR2 SYGVKD. V was cut by 10 bases and J by 0 bases, with 17 bases left in between. CDR3 DNA sequence: TGTGCCACCGCCGGAGGATTCACTAGCACAGATACGCAGTATTTT. It specifies CATAGGFTSTDTQYF.

The sample holds a few counts of this clonotype. One end of the junction fails to match germline, which may point to a read error. The chain is built from TRBV7-6 and TRBJ2-3; the D is unclear. CDR3 size: 17 residues. Germline V gene lookup returns CDR1 SGHVS and CDR2 FNYEAQ. The CDR3 DNA is TGTGCCAGCAGGGCTCGTTTCAAGGAGATAGGCACAGATACGCGGTATTTT. It encodes CASRARFKEIGTDTRYF. Combining the CDR3 with reference TRBV7-6 and TRBJ2-3 gives the whole variable domain GAGVSQSPRYKVTKRGQDVALRCDPISGHVSLYWYRQALGQGPEFLTYFNYEAQQDKSGLPNDRFSAERPEGSISTLTIQRTEQRDSAMYRCASRARFKEIGTDTRYFGPGTRLTVL.

This clonotype occurred a few times. The CDR3 sequence is CATSDRGQGAGNEQFF. The CDR3 DNA reads TGTGCCACCAGTGATAGAGGACAGGGGGCGGGGAATGAGCAGTTCTTC. The chain combines TRBV24-1 with TRBJ2-1, with TRBD1 matching over 11 bases. This CDR3 region has 16 residues. Trimming took 3 bases from V and 7 from J; bases not matched to a gene: 7. Germline V gene sequence: CDR1 KGHDR, CDR2 SFDVKD.

The chain links TRBV7-8 to TRBJ2-7; 10 bases match TRBD2. Germline V lookup: CDR1 SGHVS, CDR2 FQNEAQ. Trimming took 3 bases from V and 7 from J; bases not matched to a gene: 12. The CDR3 contains 16 residues. CDR3 amino acids: CASSFRSGGALNEQYF. The CDR3 DNA reads as TGTGCCAGCAGCTTTAGAAGCGGGGGGGCTCTCAATGAGCAGTACTTC.

V and J are TRBV4-1 and TRBJ1-2, with 10 bases fitting TRBD1. Per germline, CDR1 MGHRA and CDR2 YSYEKL. With V trimmed by 3 bases and J by 5 bases, 6 bases remained unmatched. CDR3 length: 15 residues. CDR3: CASSQRDRGHYGYTF. DNA for the CDR3: TGCGCCAGCAGCCAGAGGGACAGGGGACATTATGGCTACACCTTC.

The CDR3 nucleotides are TGCGCCAGCAGCCAAGTGAGCGGGCCCGCAGATACGCAGTATTTT. It yields the protein CASSQVSGPADTQYF. This chain connects TRBV4-1 to TRBJ2-3, with a tentative D call TRBD2 (6 bases). V shed 1 base and J shed 4 bases, with 12 bases lying between them. CDR1 and CDR2 from the germline V gene are MGHRA and YSYEKL. The CDR3 contains 15 residues.

The chain employs TRBV20-1 and TRBJ2-7; 7 bases map to TRBD1. V lost 5 bases and J lost 0; bases outside the gene matches: 10. This CDR3 has 15 amino acids. Germline V gives CDR1 DFQATT, CDR2 SNEGSKA (reference sequence). CDR3 in amino acids: CSADLLGGPSYEQYF. In DNA, the CDR3 is TGCAGTGCTGACCTTTTAGGGGGCCCCTCCTACGAGCAGTACTTC.

V and J are TRBV6-1 and TRBJ1-2; the D is unclear. This CDR3 comprises 12 residues. CDR1 and CDR2 from the germline V gene are MNHNS and SASEGT. V lost 1 base to trimming and J lost 8 bases, with 8 bases between them. The CDR3 here is CASSEDFVGYTF. CDR3 coding DNA: TGTGCCAGCAGTGAAGATTTCGTAGGCTACACCTTC.

This chain connects TRBV6-2 or TRBV6-3 to TRBJ2-7; D not certain. The V end lost 7 bases, the J end lost 1 base, and 14 bases lay between the germline ends. Germline CDR1 is MNHEY and CDR2 is SVGEGT. The CDR3 is 14 amino acids. For the CDR3, the DNA is TGTGCCAGCACCCAACCGGACGGGTCCTACGAGCAGTACTTC. Translating it yields CASTQPDGSYEQYF.

This clonotype was recorded a few times. The rearrangement uses TRBV27 and TRBJ2-7, with 7 bases identical to TRBD2. V was pared by 8 bases and J by 1 base, with 8 bases of the junction left unmatched. Per germline, CDR1 MNHEY and CDR2 SMNVEV (reference sequence). The CDR3 loop spans 14 amino acids. CDR3 region: CASRTSRNSYEQYF. CDR3 bases: TGTGCCAGCCGGACTAGTCGCAATTCCTACGAGCAGTACTTC.

The genes are TRBV4-1 and TRBJ2-5, with 8 bases matching TRBD2. Germline CDR1 reads MGHRA; CDR2 reads YSYEKL. The CDR3 is 17 residues long. V shed 1 base, J shed 1 base, and the junction held 8 bases outside the gene matches. The CDR3 DNA reads TGCGCCAGCAGCCAAGGTGGTAGCGGGGAAACCCAAGAGACCCAGTACTTC. Protein sequence: CASSQGGSGETQETQYF.